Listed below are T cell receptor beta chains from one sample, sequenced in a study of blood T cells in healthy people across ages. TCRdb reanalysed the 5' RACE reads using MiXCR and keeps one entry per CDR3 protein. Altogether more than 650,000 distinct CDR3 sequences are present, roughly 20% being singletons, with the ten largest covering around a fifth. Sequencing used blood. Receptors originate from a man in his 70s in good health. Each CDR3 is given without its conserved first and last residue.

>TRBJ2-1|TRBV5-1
ASSFPPTGSSYNEQL
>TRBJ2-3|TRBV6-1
ASSQGRSDTQY
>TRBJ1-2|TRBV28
ASSLNPGGYT
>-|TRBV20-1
SAGYSGGVDEQY
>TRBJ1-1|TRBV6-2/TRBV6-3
ASSSLYRGQKGTEAF
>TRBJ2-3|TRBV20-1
SARGFGRSISTDTQY
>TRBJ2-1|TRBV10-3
AIRSSGYNEQF
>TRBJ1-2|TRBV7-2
ASSLPPGSGYT
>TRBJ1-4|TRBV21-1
ASSTGGEWEKLF
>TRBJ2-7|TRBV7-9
ASTQVPANEQY
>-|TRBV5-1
ASSLMDTRNNEQF
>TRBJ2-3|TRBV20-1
SAPWGSGHTDTQY
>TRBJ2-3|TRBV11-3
ASSLTTVTDTQY
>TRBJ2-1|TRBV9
ASSPFGTGVEQF
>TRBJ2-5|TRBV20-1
SARAPWGGLGETQY
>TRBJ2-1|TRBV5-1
ASSWMNEQF
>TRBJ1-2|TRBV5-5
ASSLDLGPYGYT
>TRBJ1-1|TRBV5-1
ASSPGGATEAF
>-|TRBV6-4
ASSEGDRSHNEQF
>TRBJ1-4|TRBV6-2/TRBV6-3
ASRKTSTNEKLF
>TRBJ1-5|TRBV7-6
ASSSSSGGQPQH
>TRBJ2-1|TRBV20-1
SVLAGRLDEQF
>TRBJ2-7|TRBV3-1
ASSRMDRPHEQY
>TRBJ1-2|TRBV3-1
ASSQRDTYGYT
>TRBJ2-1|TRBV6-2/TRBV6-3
ASSIRDFEQF
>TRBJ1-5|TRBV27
ASSSSRTGSQPQH
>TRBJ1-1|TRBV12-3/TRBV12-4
ASIRTGWSTEAF
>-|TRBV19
ASSISGQGWDEQF
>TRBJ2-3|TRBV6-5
ASARHPSTDTQY
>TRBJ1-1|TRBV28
ASIRAAWNTEAF
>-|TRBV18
ASSSSATSGRYEQF
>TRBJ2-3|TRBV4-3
ASSPRARADTQY
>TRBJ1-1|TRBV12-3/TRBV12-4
ASSLVSQGGANTEAF
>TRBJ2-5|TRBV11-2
ASSWDHRETQY
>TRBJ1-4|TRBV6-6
ASTDTGLTNEKLF
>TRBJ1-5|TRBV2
ASNGRDDSHQPQH
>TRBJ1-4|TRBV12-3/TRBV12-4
ASSLALERVEKLF
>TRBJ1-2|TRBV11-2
ASSLVFPGGYGYT
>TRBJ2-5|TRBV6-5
ASSYLRQGYPQETQY
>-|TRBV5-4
ASSFLGRGSSYEQY
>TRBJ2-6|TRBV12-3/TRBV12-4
ASTRGPGANVLT
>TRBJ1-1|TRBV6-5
ASSYVDGAEAF
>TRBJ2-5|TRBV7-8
ASSSYRLAGYQETQY
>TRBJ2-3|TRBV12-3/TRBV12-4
ASSFVEGSFTHTQY
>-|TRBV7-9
ASGTGGGNYNEQF
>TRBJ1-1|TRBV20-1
SARPAPGQGERTEAF